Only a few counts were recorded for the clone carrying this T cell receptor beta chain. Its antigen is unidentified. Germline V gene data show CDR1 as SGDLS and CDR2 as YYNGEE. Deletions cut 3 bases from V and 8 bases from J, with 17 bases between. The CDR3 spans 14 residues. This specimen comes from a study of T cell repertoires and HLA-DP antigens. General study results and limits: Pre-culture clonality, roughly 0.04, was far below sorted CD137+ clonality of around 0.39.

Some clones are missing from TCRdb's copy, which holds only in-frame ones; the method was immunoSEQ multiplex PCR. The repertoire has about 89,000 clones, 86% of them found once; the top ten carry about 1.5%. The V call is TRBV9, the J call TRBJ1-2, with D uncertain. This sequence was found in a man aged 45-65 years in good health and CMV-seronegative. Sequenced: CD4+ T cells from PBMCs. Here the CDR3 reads CASSAGGPEGGYTF. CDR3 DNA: TGTGCCAGCAGCGCCGGAGGACCTGAAGGCGGCTACACCTTC. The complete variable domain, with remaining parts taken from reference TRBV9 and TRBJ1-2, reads DSGVTQTPKHLITATGQRVTLRCSPRSGDLSVYWYQQSLDQGLQFLIQYYNGEERAKGNILERFSAQQFPDLHSELNLSSLELGDSALYFCASSAGGPEGGYTFGSGTRLTVV.